This T cell receptor beta chain was sequenced for a study of identical twins. CDR1 is SQVTM and CDR2 is ANQGSEA in the germline V gene. The CDR3 contains 14 residues. V lost 6 bases and J 2 bases, leaving 17 bases between the germline ends. General observations from the study: The conclusions drew on cross-sectional statistical analysis instead of tracking the same donors. Potential partial confounding of zero-insertion analyses by invariant MAIT and iNKT cells was noted. Beta clonotypes that were abundant in cord blood contained fewer insertions, a pattern absent from memory repertoires.

This clonotype was observed many times. Its antigen is as yet unknown. TCRdb re-analysed the 5' RACE reads in MiXCR, keeping a single row per CDR3 protein. The sample carries 270,000 or so distinct CDR3 sequences, about 8.3% recorded once. The same sample was also used in a study of yellow fever vaccine responses in identical twins.

Sequencing input: CD8+ T cells sorted from blood. The chain combines TRBV29-1 with TRBJ2-7; the D call may be TRBD1 or TRBD2 (7 bases each). This sequence originates from a young woman in good health. CDR3 DNA sequence: TGCAGCGTACGACCCCAGGGGGGGACCTACGAGCAGTACTTC. Translated: CSVRPQGGTYEQYF.